The text below deals with one TCR beta chain. Trimming took off 0 bases at V and 6 bases at J, with 12 bases between the two ends. The CDR3 runs to 15 residues. CDR1 and CDR2 from the germline V gene are LNHDA and SQIVND (reference sequence). Constant-region reverse primers amplified full-length variable regions, followed by semi-nested Nested Universal Primer A PCR. One entry per CDR3 protein, called by TCRdb with MiXCR from the 5' RACE reads. The data hold around 57,000 distinct CDR3 sequences, with roughly 28% observed a single time. The sequencing sample was made of tumor-infiltrating memory CD4+ T cells sorted from the breast tumor. Subset here: memory CD4+ T cells, CD4+CD45RO+CD25-. This receptor was identified in a female donor with breast cancer. The chain recombines TRBV19 with TRBJ1-5; D is ambiguous. CDR3 sequence (DNA): TGTGCCAGTAGTATAGATCACGGGGATGGTCAGCCCCAGCATTTT. Translated: CASSIDHGDGQPQHF.